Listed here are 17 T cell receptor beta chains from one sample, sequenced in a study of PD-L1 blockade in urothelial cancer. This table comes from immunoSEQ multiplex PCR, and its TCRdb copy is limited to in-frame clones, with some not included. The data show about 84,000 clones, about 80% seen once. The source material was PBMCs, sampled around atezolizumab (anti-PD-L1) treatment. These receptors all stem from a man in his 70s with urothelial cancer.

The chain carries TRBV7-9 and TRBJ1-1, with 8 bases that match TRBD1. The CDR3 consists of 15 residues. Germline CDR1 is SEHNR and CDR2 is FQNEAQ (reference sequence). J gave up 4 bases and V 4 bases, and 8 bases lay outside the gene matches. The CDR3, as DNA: TGTGCCAGCAGCTCACCGGACAGGGCGGGCACTGAAGCTTTCTTT. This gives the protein CASSSPDRAGTEAFF.

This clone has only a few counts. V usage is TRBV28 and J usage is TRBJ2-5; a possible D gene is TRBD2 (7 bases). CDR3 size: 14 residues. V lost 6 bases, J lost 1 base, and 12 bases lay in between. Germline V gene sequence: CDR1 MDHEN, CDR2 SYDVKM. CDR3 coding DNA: TGTGCCAGCAGGGGAGGGGGGGCCCAAGAGACCCAGTACTTC. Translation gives CASRGGGAQETQYF.

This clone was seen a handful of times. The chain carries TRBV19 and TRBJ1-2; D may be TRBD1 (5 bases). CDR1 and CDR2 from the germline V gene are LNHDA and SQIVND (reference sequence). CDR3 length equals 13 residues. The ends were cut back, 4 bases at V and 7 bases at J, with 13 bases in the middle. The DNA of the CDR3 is TGTGCCAGTAGTAGGGGCCTGGAGGGTGGCTACACCTTC. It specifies CASSRGLEGGYTF.

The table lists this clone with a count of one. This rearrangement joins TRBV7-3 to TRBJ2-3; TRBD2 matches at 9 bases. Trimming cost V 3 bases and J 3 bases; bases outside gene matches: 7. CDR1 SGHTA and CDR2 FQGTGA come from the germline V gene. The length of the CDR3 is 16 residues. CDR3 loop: CASSFRSGSGTDTQYF. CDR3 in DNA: TGTGCCAGCAGCTTCCGTAGCGGGAGTGGGACAGATACGCAGTATTTT.

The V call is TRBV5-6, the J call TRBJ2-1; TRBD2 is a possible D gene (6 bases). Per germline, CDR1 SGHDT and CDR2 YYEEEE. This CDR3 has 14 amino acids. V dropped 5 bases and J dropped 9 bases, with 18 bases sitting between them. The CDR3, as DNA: TGTGCCAGCAGGGTGGGACTTCCTGGGGGTGAGCAGTTCTTC. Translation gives CASRVGLPGGEQFF.

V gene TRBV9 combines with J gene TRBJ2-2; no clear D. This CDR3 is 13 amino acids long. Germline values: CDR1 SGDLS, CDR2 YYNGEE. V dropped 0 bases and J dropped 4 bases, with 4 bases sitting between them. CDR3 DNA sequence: TGTGCCAGCAGCGTAGCGTTCACCGGGGAGCTGTTTTTT. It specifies CASSVAFTGELFF.

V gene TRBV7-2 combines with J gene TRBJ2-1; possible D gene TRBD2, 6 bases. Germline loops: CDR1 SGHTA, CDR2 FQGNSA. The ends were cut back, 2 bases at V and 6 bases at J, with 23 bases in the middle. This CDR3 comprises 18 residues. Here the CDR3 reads CASSLLPRVRGGINEQFF. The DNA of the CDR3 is TGTGCCAGCAGCTTATTGCCTCGGGTAAGGGGCGGGATCAATGAGCAGTTCTTC.

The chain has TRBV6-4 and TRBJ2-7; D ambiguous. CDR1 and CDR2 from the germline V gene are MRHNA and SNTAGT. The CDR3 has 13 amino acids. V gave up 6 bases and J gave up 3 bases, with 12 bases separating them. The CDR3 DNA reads TGTGCCAGCAGCGTCGAGGTAGGCTACGAGCAGTACTTC. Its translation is CASSVEVGYEQYF.

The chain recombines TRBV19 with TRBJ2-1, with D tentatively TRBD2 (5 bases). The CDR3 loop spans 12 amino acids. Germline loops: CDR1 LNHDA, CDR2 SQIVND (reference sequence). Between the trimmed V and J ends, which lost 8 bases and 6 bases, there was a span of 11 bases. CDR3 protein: CASGRQVNEQFF. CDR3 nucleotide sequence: TGTGCCAGTGGGAGACAAGTCAATGAGCAGTTCTTC.

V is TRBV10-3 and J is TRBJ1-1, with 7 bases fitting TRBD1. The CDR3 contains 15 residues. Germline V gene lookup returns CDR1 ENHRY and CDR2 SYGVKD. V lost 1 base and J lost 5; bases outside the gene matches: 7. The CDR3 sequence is CAISELTGKGTEAFF. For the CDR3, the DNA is TGTGCCATCAGTGAGTTGACAGGGAAAGGGACTGAAGCTTTCTTT.

The CDR3 region is CAISEASGRMGQFF. The CDR3 DNA sequence: TGTGCCATCAGTGAAGCTAGCGGGAGAATGGGGCAGTTCTTC. The gene calls are TRBV10-3 and TRBJ2-1; TRBD2 agrees at 10 bases. After removal of 3 bases from V and 12 bases from J, the junction contained 8 bases not matched to a gene. CDR1 and CDR2 (germline): ENHRY, SYGVKD. The CDR3 is made up of 14 amino acids.

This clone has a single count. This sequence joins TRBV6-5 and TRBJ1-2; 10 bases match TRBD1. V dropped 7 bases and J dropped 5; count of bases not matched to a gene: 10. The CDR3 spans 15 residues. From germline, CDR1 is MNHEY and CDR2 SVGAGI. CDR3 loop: CASKEQDRGGYGYTF. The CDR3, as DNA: TGTGCCAGCAAAGAGCAGGACAGGGGGGGATATGGCTACACCTTC.

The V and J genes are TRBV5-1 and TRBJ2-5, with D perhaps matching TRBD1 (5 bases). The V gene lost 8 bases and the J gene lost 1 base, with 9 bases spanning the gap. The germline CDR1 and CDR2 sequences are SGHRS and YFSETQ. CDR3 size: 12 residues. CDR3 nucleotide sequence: TGCGCCAGTAGACAGAGCCAAGAGACCCAGTACTTC. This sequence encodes CASRQSQETQYF.

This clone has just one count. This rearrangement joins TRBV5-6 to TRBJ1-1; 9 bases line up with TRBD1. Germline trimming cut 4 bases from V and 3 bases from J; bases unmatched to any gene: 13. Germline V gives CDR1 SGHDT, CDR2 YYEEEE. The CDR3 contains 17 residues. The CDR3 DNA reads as TGTGCCAGCAGCCCGACGAGGACGGGACAGGGCGACACTGAAGCTTTCTTT. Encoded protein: CASSPTRTGQGDTEAFF.

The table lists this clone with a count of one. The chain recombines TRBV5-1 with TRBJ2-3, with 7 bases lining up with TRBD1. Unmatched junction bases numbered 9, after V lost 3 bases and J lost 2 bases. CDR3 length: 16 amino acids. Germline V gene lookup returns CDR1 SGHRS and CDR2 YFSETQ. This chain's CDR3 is CASSSQTRGFTDTQYF. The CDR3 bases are TGCGCCAGCAGCTCGCAGACCAGGGGGTTCACAGATACGCAGTATTTT.

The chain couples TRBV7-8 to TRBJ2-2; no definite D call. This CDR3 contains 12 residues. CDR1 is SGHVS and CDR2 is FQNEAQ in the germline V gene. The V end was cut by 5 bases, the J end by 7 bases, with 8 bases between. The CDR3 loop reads CASSEVVGELFF. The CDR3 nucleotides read TGTGCCAGCAGCGAGGTCGTCGGGGAGCTGTTTTTT.

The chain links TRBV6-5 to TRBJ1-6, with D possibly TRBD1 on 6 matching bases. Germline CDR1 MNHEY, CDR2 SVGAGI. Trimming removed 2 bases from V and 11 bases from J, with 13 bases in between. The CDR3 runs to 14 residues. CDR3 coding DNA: TGTGCCAGCAGTTACGCAAGGGGGGGAACACCCCTCCACTTT. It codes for CASSYARGGTPLHF.